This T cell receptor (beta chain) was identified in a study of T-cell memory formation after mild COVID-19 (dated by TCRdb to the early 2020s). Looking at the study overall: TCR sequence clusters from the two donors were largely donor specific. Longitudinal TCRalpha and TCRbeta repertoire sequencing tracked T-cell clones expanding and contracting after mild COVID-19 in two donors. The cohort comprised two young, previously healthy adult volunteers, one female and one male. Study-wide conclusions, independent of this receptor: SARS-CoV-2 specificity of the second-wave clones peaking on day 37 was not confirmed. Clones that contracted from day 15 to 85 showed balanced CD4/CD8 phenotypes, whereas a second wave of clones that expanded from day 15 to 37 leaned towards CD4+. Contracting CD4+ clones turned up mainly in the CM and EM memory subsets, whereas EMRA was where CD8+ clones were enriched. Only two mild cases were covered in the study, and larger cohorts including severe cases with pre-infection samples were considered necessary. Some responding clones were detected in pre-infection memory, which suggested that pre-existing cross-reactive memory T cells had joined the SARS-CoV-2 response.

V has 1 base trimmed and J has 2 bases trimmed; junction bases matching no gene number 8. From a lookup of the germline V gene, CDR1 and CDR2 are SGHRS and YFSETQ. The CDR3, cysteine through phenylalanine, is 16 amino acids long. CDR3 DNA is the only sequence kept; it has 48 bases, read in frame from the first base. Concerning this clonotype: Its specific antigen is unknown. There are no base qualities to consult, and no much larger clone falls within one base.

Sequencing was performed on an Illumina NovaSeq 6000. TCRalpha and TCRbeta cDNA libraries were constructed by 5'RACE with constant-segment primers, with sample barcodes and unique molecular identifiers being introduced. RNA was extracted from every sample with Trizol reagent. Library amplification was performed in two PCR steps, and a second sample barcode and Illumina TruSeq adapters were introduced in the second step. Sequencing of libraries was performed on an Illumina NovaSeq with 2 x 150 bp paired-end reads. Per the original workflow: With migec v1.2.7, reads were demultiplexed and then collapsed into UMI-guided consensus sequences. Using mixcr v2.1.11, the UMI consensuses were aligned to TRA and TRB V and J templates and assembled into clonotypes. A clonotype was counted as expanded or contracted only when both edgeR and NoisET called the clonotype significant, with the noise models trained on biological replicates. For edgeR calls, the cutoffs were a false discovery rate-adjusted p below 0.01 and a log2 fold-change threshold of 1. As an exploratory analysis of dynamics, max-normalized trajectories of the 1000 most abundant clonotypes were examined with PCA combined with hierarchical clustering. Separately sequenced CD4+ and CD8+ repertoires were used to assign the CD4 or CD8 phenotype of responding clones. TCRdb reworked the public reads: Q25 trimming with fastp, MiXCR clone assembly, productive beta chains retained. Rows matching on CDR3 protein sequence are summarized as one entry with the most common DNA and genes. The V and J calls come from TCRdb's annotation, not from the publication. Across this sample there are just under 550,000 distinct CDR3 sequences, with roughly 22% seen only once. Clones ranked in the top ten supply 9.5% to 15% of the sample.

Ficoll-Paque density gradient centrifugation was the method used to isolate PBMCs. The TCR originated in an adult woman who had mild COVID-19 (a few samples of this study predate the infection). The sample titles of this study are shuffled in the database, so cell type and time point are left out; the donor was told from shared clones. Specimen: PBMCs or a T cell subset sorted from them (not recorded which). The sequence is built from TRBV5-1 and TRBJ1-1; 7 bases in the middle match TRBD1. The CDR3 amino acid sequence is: CASSLRVAGGNTEAFF. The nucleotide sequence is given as TGCGCCAGCAGCTTGCGAGTCGCAGGGGGTAACACTGAAGCTTTCTTT.